Given below is one T cell receptor (beta chain) in context. The data stem from a study of T cell repertoires in cytomegalovirus infection. Across the whole study: In public TCR beta signatures, there were indications of both CMV infection and matching HLA type.

The CDR3 runs 12 residues. Trimming removed 4 bases at V and 4 bases at J, with 5 bases between. CDR1 is LNHDA and CDR2 is SQIVND in the germline V gene (reference sequence). TCRdb re-derived calls from the reads in MiXCR, one entry per CDR3 protein. The repertoire consists of fewer than 700,000 distinct CDR3 sequences, with roughly 24% occurring once and the leading ten covering roughly 8%. The chain employs TRBV19 and TRBJ1-5; D is ambiguous. This clonotype was sampled from a human donor in good health (CMV status not recorded). Some clones in this sample may be carry-over from other donors' samples. The specimen sequenced was CD8+ T cells from PBMCs. CDR3 sequence reads: CASSTENQPQHF. The CDR3 region has the DNA TGTGCCAGTAGTACTGAGAATCAGCCCCAGCATTTT.